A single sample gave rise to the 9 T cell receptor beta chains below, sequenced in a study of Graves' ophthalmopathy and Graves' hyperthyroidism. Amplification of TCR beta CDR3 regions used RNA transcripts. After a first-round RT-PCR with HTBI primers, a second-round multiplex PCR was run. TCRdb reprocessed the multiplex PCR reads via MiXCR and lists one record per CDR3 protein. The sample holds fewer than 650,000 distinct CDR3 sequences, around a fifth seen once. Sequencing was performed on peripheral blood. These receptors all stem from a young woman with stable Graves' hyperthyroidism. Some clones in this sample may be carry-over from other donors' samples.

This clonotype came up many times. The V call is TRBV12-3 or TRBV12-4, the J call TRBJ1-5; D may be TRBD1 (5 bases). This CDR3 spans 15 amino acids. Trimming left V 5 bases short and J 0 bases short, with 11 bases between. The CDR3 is CASSRQTASNQPQHF. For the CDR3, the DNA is TGTGCCAGCAGTAGACAGACTGCTAGCAATCAGCCCCAGCATTTT.

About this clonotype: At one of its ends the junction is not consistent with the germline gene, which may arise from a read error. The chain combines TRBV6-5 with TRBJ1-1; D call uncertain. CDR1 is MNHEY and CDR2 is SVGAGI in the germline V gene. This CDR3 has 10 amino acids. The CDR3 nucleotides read TGTGCCAGCAGTGACTCCAGGCAGTACTTT. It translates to CASSDSRQYF.

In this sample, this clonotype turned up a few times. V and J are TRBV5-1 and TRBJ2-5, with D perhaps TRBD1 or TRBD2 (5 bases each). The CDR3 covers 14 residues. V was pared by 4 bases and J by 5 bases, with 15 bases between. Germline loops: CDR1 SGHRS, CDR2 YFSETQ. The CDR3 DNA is TGCGCCAGCAGCCCCTGGGACGGCGAGGAGACCCAGTACTTC. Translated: CASSPWDGEETQYF.

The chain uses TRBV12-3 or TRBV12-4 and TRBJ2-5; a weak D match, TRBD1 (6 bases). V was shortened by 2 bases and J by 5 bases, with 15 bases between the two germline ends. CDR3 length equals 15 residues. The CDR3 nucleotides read TGTGCCAGCAGTTTATTGGGCAGGGGCGTGGAGACCCAGTACTTC. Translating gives CASSLLGRGVETQYF.

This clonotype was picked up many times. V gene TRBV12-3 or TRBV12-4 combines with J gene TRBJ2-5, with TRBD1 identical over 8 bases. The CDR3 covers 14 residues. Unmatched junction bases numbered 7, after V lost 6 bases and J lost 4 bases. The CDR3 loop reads CASSPRQGRETQYF. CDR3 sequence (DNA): TGTGCCAGCAGCCCAAGACAGGGGAGAGAGACCCAGTACTTC.

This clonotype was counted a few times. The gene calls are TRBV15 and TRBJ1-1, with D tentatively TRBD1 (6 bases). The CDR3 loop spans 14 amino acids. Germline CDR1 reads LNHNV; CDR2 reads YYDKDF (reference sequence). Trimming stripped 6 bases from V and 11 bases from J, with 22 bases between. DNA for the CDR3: TGTGCCACCAGAGCTGCGGCAGGGGTAGTTTTGGCTTTCTTT. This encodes CATRAAAGVVLAFF. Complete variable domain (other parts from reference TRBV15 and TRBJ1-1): DAMVIQNPRYQVTQFGKPVTLSCSQTLNHNVMYWYQQKSSQAPKLLFHYYDKDFNNEADTPDNFQSRRPNTSFCFLDIRSPGLGDTAMYLCATRAAAGVVLAFFGQGTRLTVV.

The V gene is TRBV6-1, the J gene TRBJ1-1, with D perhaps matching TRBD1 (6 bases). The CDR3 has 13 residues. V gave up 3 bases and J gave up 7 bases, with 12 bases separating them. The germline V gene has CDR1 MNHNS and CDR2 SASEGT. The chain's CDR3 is CASSDQGGIEAFF. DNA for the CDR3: TGTGCCAGCAGTGATCAAGGGGGGATTGAAGCTTTCTTT.

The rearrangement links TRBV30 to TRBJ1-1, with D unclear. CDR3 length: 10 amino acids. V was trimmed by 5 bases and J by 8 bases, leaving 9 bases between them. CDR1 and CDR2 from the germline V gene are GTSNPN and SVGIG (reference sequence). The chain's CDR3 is CAWGKWEAFF. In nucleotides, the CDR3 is TGTGCCTGGGGAAAATGGGAAGCTTTCTTT.

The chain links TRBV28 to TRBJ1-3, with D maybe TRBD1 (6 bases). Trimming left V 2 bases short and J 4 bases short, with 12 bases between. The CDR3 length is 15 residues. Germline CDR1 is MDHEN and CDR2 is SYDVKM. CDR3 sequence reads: CASSLRFGQGNTIYF. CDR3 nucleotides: TGTGCCAGCAGTTTACGATTCGGACAGGGAAACACCATATATTTT.